This T cell receptor (beta chain) was identified during a study of Graves' ophthalmopathy and Graves' hyperthyroidism (dated by TCRdb to the late 2010s). In terms of the full investigation: Peripheral blood was collected at initial diagnosis, prior to any treatment. The study used TCR beta repertoire signatures to distinguish Graves' ophthalmopathy from Graves' hyperthyroidism and to predict progression to ophthalmopathy. In total, 135 blood samples were TCR-sequenced: approximately 40 ophthalmopathy, roughly 77 hyperthyroidism and about 17 hyperthyroidism-to-ophthalmopathy patients. To explore V-J signatures distinguishing ophthalmopathy from hyperthyroidism, a discovery set of roughly 98 patients (roughly 44 ophthalmopathy, 57 stable hyperthyroidism) was enrolled. The independent validation cohort included about 19 hyperthyroidism patients plus 17 patients who later progressed from hyperthyroidism to ophthalmopathy. In roughly 6 hyperthyroidism patients, the T-cell repertoires found in thyroid tissue were compared with those found in blood. After sampling, hyperthyroidism patients received methimazole starting at 30 mg daily, and ophthalmopathy patients received high-dose intravenous methylprednisolone. What the research found in general, with its limitations: In validation, the model predicted ophthalmopathy progression with nearly 71% sensitivity and 72.22% specificity; about a dozen predicted patients were CT-confirmed with GO in a median of 6.5 months. Among expanded thyroid clonotypes with frequency above 0.001, most also showed up in blood, which suggests that blood repertoires may reflect the thyroid immune response. Ophthalmopathy was separated from stable hyperthyroidism by the 13-signature model with roughly 90% sensitivity and roughly 82% specificity in cross-validation and with 80%/75% in the test set. No statistical method was used to set the sample size in advance, and the investigators knew which group each participant was assigned to.

For repertoire sequencing, TCR beta CDR3 regions were amplified from RNA transcripts. The first round was an RT-PCR using HTBI primers with the Qiagen OneStep RT-PCR kit, and this first round was followed by a second-round multiplex PCR, then size selection and purification. Libraries were sequenced on an Illumina HiSeq2000 using paired-end 100 bp reads. The paper's data handling went like this. SOAPnuke was used to process the reads, removing any read that contained adapters or uncalled bases, had a mean Phred below 15, or lacked an exact match to the constant primer or identifier. COPE v1.2.5 was used to merge the high-quality paired reads. Each unique nucleotide sequence was defined as a clonotype, and clonotypes were aligned to IMGT TRB V, D and J references with MiTCR v1.1. Only V-J combinations with frequency above 0.0001 were analysed, covering approximately 99% of repertoires. For each V-J combination, a TCR clonal expansion and chaos score was defined as F50 clonal expansion divided by the chaos observed in the TCRdist matrix. Features were reduced by Welch's t-statistics and random forest to over 10 V-J combinations, which fed a naive Bayes classifier. Thyroid-blood repertoire similarity was quantified with the Morisita-Horn index. TCRdb passed the public sequencing reads through fastp at Q25 and MiXCR, retaining productive beta sequences. Each CDR3 protein appears once, grouped with its most common genes and DNA. For this entry, the V and J calls and clone size follow TCRdb and not the study's own pipeline. The sample table holds about 390,000 distinct CDR3 sequences, of which approximately 17% were seen once. The biggest ten clones account for 2.4% of the sample.

The CDR3, cysteine through phenylalanine, is 11 amino acids long. Solely the CDR3 DNA is kept, with 33 bases framed from the first base. The germline V gene specifies MNHNS as CDR1 and SASEGT as CDR2. The V and J ends are trimmed by 7 bases and 4 bases, leaving 7 bases between them. Hyperthyroidism was considered stable if no progression to ophthalmopathy occurred within 18 months of follow-up. The hyperthyroidism patients were 18 to 65 years old and newly diagnosed, with a disease duration of less than 2 months. Patients were excluded if they had other autoimmune diseases, uncontrolled infections, pregnancy or lactation. Clinical symptoms, serum thyroxine, TRAb, thyroid ultrasound and orbital computed tomography were used for diagnosis. PBMCs were isolated from about 9.2 ml of fresh peripheral blood by Ficoll-Paque density gradient centrifugation. Total RNA was extracted using Trizol reagent, and RNA quality was checked on an Agilent 2100 Bioanalyzer.

This clonotype was counted at least ten times. The antigen it recognizes is unknown. It has no much larger one-base neighbor in the sample; base qualities were not kept. This clonotype was obtained from an adult woman with stable Graves' hyperthyroidism. The sample comprised peripheral blood. The sequence links TRBV6-1 to TRBJ1-1; the D gene is possibly TRBD1, with 5 bases matching. CDR3 reads: CASNGGTEAFF. The nucleotide sequence is given as TGTGCCAGCAATGGGGGCACTGAAGCTTTCTTT.